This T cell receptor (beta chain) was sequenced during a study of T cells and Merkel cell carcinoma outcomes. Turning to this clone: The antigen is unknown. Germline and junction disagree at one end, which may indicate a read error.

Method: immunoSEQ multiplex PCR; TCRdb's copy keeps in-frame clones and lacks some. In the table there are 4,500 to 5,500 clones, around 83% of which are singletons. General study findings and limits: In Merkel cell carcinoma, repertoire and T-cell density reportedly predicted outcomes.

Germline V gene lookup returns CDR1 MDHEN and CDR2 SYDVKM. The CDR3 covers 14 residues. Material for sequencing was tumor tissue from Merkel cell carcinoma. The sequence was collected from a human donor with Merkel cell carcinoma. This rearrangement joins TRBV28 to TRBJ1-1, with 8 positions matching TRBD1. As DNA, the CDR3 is TGTGCCAGCAGCCTACTCACTGCCGGGACAGGACCCCACTTT. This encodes CASSLLTAGTGPHF.